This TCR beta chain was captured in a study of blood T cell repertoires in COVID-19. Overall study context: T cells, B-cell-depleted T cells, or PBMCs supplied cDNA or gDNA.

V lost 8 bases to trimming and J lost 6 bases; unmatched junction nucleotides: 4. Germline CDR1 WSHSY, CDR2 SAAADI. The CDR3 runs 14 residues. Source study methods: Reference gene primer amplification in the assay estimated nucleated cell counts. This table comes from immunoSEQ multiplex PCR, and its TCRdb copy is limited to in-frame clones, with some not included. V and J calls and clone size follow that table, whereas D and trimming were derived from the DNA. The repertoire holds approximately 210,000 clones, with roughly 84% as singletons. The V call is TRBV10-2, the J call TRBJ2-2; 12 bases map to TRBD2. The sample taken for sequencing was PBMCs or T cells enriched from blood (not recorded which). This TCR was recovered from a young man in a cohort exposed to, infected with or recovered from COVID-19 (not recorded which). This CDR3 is CASRLAGGPGELFF. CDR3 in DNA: TGCGCCAGCCGCCTAGCGGGAGGGCCCGGGGAGCTGTTTTTT.